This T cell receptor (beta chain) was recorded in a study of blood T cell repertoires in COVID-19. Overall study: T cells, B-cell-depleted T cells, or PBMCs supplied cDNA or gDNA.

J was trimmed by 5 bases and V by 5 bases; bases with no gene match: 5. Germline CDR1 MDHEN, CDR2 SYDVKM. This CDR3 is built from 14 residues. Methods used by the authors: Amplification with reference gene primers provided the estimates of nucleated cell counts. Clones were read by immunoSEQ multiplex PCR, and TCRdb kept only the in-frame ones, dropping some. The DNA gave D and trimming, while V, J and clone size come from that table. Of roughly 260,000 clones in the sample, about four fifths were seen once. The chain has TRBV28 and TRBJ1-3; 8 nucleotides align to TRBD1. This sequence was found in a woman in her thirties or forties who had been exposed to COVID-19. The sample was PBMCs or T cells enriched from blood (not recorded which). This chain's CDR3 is CASSRTGNRNTIYF. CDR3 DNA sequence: TGTGCCAGCAGTAGGACAGGGAATCGAAACACCATATATTTT.